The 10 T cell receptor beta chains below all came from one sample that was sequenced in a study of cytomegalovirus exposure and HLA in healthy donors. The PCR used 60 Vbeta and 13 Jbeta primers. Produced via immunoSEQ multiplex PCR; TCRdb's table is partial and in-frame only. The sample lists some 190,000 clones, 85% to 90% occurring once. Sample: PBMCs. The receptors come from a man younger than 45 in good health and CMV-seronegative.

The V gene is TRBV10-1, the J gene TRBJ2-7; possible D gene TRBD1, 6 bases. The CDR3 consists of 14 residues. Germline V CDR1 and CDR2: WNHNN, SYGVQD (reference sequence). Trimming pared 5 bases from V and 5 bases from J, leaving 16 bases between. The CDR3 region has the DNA TGCGCCAGCAGTAAGGACAGTTTCGCGAACGAGCAGTACTTC. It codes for CASSKDSFANEQYF.

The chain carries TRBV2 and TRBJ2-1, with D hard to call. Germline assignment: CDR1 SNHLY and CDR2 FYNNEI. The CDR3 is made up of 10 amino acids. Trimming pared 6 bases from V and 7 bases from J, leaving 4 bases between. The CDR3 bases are TGTGCCAGCAGAGCAAATGAGCAGTTCTTC. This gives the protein CASRANEQFF.

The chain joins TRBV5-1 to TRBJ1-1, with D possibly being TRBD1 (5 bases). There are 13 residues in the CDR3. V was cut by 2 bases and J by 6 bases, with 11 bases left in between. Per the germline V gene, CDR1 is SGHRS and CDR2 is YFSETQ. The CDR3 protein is CASSFVQGSEAFF. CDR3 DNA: TGCGCCAGCAGCTTTGTGCAGGGATCTGAAGCTTTCTTT.

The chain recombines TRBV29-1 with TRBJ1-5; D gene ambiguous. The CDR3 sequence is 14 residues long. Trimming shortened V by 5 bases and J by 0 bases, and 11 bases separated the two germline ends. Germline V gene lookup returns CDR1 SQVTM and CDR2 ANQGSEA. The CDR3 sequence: CSVPGIDSNQPQHF. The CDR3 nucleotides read TGCAGCGTTCCGGGGATCGATAGCAATCAGCCCCAGCATTTT.

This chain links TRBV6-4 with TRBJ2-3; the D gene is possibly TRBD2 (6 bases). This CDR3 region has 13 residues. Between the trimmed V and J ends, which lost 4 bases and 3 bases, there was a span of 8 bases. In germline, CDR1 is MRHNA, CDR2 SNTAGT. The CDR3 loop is CASSGAGTDTQYF. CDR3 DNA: TGTGCCAGCAGTGGCGCGGGAACAGATACGCAGTATTTT.

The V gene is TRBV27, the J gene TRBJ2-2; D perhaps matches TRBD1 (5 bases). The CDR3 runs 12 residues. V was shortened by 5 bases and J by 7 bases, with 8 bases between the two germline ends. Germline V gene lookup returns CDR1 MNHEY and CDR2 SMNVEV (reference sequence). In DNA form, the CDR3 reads TGTGCCAGCAGTCCCCAGGGCGGGGAGCTGTTTTTT. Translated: CASSPQGGELFF.

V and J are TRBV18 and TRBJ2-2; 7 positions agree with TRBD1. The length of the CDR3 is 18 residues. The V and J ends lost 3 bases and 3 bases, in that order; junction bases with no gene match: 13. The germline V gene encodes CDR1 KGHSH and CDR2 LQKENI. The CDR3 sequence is CASSPPGLNRGYTGELFF. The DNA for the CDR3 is TGTGCCAGCTCACCCCCCGGGCTCAACAGGGGATACACCGGGGAGCTGTTTTTT.

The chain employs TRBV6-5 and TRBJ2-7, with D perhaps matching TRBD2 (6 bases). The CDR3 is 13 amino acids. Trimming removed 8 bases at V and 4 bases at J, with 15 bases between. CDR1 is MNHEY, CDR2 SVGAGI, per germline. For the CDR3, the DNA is TGTGCCAGCCTATCGGGAGATCTATACGAGCAGTACTTC. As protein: CASLSGDLYEQYF.

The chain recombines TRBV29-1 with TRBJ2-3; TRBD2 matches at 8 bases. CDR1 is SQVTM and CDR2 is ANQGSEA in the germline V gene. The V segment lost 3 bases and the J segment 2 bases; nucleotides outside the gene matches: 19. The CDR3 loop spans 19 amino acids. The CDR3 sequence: CSVERREVLGRGVTDTQYF. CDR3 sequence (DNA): TGCAGCGTTGAGCGGAGGGAGGTATTAGGGCGGGGGGTCACAGATACGCAGTATTTT.

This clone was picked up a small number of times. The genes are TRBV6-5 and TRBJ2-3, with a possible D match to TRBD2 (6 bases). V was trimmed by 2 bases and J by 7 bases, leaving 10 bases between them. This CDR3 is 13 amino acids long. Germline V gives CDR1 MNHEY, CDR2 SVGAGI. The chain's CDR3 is CASSYGAGNTQYF. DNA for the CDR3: TGTGCCAGCAGTTACGGCGCGGGGAATACGCAGTATTTT.